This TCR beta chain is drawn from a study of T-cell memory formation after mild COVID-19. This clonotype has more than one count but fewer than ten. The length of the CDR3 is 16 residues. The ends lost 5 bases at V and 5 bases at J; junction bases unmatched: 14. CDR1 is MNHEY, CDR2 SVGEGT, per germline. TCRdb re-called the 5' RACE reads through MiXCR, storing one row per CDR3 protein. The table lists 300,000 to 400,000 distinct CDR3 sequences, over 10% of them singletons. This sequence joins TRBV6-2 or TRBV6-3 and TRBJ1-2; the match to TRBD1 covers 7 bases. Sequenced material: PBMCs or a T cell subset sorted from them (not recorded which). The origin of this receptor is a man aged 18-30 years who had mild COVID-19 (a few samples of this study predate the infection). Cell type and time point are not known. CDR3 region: CASSTLWDSALYGYTF. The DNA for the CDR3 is TGTGCCAGCAGTACGCTCTGGGACAGCGCTCTTTATGGCTACACCTTC.